This T cell receptor beta chain is from a study of T cell changes during pregnancy in multiple sclerosis. Libraries were prepared by immunoSEQ multiplex PCR; TCRdb keeps only in-frame clonotypes and omits some of them. The sample carries approximately 88,000 clones, 90% to 95% recorded once. The CDR3 is 13 amino acids. Looked up from germline, CDR1 is MGHRA and CDR2 is YSYEKL. Trimming took off 5 bases at V and 5 bases at J, with 13 bases between the two ends. The clonotype was recovered from a female donor with multiple sclerosis, enrolled in a pregnancy study. The chain links TRBV4-1 to TRBJ2-7; D possibly corresponds to TRBD2 (6 bases). Here the sequenced sample was peripheral blood, taken in the third trimester of pregnancy. This chain's CDR3 is CASSGGQTDEQYF. CDR3 DNA sequence: TGCGCCAGCAGCGGAGGGCAGACCGACGAGCAGTACTTC.